Presented here are 18 T cell receptor beta chains from one specimen sequenced in a study of T cells in Graves' hyperthyroidism and ophthalmopathy. RNA transcripts provided the source from which TCR beta CDR3 regions were amplified. When the TCR CDR3 underwent first-round RT-PCR, the HTBI primer set was used. MiXCR, applied by TCRdb to the multiplex PCR reads, yields one record per CDR3 protein. The sample records approximately 510,000 distinct CDR3 sequences, around 20% being singletons. Sequencing was done on a sample of blood. The receptor source for this set is a man younger than 35 with Graves' hyperthyroidism.

This clonotype appeared many times. V is TRBV6-5 and J is TRBJ1-1; a possible D gene is TRBD1 (5 bases). The ends were cut back, 2 bases at V and 0 bases at J, with 13 bases in the middle. Germline V lookup: CDR1 MNHEY, CDR2 SVGAGI. This CDR3 region has 16 residues. CDR3 in amino acids: CASSYGPRTMNTEAFF. CDR3 DNA sequence: TGTGCCAGCAGTTACGGACCACGGACAATGAACACTGAAGCTTTCTTT.

The chain couples TRBV19 to TRBJ2-5, with 11 bases that match TRBD1. The V gene's germline CDR1 is LNHDA and CDR2 SQIVND (reference sequence). Unmatched junction bases numbered 7, after V lost 6 bases and J lost 7 bases. This CDR3 region has 14 residues. CDR3 bases: TGTGCCAGTAGCCCCTGGGACAGGGGGGGGACCCAGTACTTC. Translated: CASSPWDRGGTQYF.

This clonotype was picked up a small number of times. The junction and the germline gene differ at one end; a read error may be behind it. This rearrangement joins TRBV7-9 to TRBJ2-4, with D tentatively TRBD2 (6 bases). CDR1 and CDR2 (germline): SEHNR, FQNEAQ (reference sequence). The CDR3 spans 15 residues. CDR3 sequence: CASSVAVGGKNIQYF. The CDR3 DNA follows: TGTGCCAGCAGCGTAGCGGTGGGAGGCAAAAACATTCAGTACTTC.

This clonotype occurred many times. This sequence joins TRBV6-5 and TRBJ1-2, with D tentatively TRBD1 (5 bases). The CDR3 is 15 amino acids. The ends were cut back, 2 bases at V and 8 bases at J, with 18 bases in the middle. Germline V CDR1 and CDR2: MNHEY, SVGAGI. Written as DNA, the CDR3 is TGTGCCAGCAGTTACACCGGGACCTACACGGAGGGCTACACCTTC. It encodes CASSYTGTYTEGYTF.

As concerns this clonotype: A much larger clone lies one base from this, so it may be a read error. The genes are TRBV28 and TRBJ1-5, with D possibly matching TRBD1 (6 bases). Per the germline V gene, CDR1 is MDHEN and CDR2 is SYDVKM. This CDR3 comprises 13 residues. CDR3 in DNA: TGTGCCAGCGGTTTCGGGGGGCTTCAGCCCCAGCATTTT. Amino acid sequence: CASGFGGLQPQHF. Variable domain in full (rest from reference TRBV28 and TRBJ1-5): DVKVTQSSRYLVKRTGEKVFLECVQDMDHENMFWYRQDPGLGLRLIYFSYDVKMKEKGDIPEGYSVSREKKERFSLILESASTNQTSMYLCASGFGGLQPQHFGDGTRLSIL.

The sample holds a few counts of this clonotype. This rearrangement joins TRBV20-1 to TRBJ2-2, with D possibly being TRBD1 (5 bases). Trimming pared 1 base from V and 8 bases from J, leaving 14 bases between. The CDR3 consists of 14 residues. Germline CDR1 is DFQATT and CDR2 is SNEGSKA (reference sequence). The CDR3 region is CSARAHVRAGELFF. CDR3 nucleotide sequence: TGCAGTGCTAGAGCTCATGTCAGGGCTGGGGAGCTGTTTTTT.

This clonotype was recorded a few times. The chain recombines TRBV11-2 with TRBJ2-5; 9 bases map to TRBD1. This CDR3 region has 18 residues. V lost 5 bases and J lost 2; bases outside the gene matches: 15. In germline, CDR1 is SGHAT, CDR2 FQNNGV. CDR3 sequence reads: CASSRDRERVGVQETQYF. CDR3 coding DNA: TGTGCCAGCAGCCGGGACAGGGAGAGAGTTGGAGTACAAGAGACCCAGTACTTC.

The chain couples TRBV6-4 to TRBJ2-7, with 12 bases fitting TRBD1. Losses at the gene ends were 8 bases for V and 2 bases for J; bases not matched to a gene: 13. The CDR3 consists of 17 residues. Germline values: CDR1 MRHNA, CDR2 SNTAGT. In nucleotides, the CDR3 is TGTGCCAGCGAGGGACAGGGGGCTAGCGGAGACCCCTACGAGCAGTACTTC. Protein sequence: CASEGQGASGDPYEQYF.

This clonotype occurred many times. The chain joins TRBV19 to TRBJ2-7; 9 bases agree with TRBD1. The J segment lost 3 bases and the V segment lost 10 bases, leaving 10 bases of the junction unmatched. Germline CDR1 and CDR2: LNHDA and SQIVND (reference sequence). The length of the CDR3 is 14 residues. The CDR3 here is CATSGGQGHYEQYF. The CDR3 nucleotides read TGTGCCACCTCCGGGGGACAGGGCCACTACGAGCAGTACTTC.

This clonotype has at least ten counts. The chain couples TRBV11-2 to TRBJ2-5, with 11 bases matching TRBD2. V lost 2 bases, J lost 2 bases, and 4 bases stayed unmatched. Germline V gene data show CDR1 as SGHAT and CDR2 as FQNNGV. The CDR3 is made up of 16 amino acids. CDR3 coding DNA: TGTGCCAGCAGCTTACTAATAGCGGGGGGGCAAGAGACCCAGTACTTC. Its translation: CASSLLIAGGQETQYF.

In this sample, this clonotype turned up many times. The chain uses TRBV11-2 and TRBJ1-2, with D hard to call. Germline values: CDR1 SGHAT, CDR2 FQNNGV. Trimming stripped 0 bases from V and 4 bases from J, with 15 bases between. This CDR3 comprises 16 residues. The DNA for the CDR3 is TGTGCCAGCAGCTTAGATCGCGGAGCTTGGGGCTATGGCTACACCTTC. Translation gives CASSLDRGAWGYGYTF.

In its sample, this clonotype was seen many times. The rearrangement uses TRBV9 and TRBJ2-7; D possibly matches TRBD1 or TRBD2 (5 bases each). Germline values: CDR1 SGDLS, CDR2 YYNGEE. The CDR3 spans 14 residues. With 2 bases removed from V and 2 bases from J, the gap between germline ends came to 11 bases. CDR3 nucleotide sequence: TGTGCCAGCAGCGTGGGGGAACCCCCCTACGAGCAGTACTTC. Translation: CASSVGEPPYEQYF.

This clonotype has ten or more counts. The chain has TRBV6-5 and TRBJ2-5, with TRBD2 as a possible D gene (7 bases). This CDR3 has 15 amino acids. Germline V gives CDR1 MNHEY, CDR2 SVGAGI. V was cut by 4 bases and J by 5 bases, with 17 bases left in between. CDR3 protein: CASSSLGGLQETQYF. CDR3 DNA sequence: TGTGCCAGCAGTTCACTCGGGGGGCTACAGGAGACCCAGTACTTC.

The V and J genes are TRBV6-2 or TRBV6-3 and TRBJ2-5; TRBD1 agrees at 11 bases. The CDR3 contains 15 residues. CDR1 MNHEY and CDR2 SVGEGT come from the germline V gene. After removal of 9 bases from V and 2 bases from J, the junction contained 8 bases not matched to a gene. The CDR3 reads CASWGQGGPQETQYF. The CDR3 DNA sequence: TGTGCCAGTTGGGGACAGGGGGGGCCACAAGAGACCCAGTACTTC.

There are many counts of this clonotype. CDR3 DNA sequence: TGTGCCAGCAGTTCGATAGAGACCCAGTACTTC. This encodes CASSSIETQYF. The chain employs TRBV28 and TRBJ2-5, with D unclear. V was clipped by 4 bases and J by 4 bases, with 4 bases between them. From germline, CDR1 is MDHEN and CDR2 SYDVKM. This CDR3 is built from 11 residues.

This clonotype was counted many times. The V gene is TRBV30, the J gene TRBJ2-2, with D uncertain. Trimming removed 0 bases at V and 6 bases at J, with 5 bases between. The germline CDR1 and CDR2 sequences are GTSNPN and SVGIG (reference sequence). CDR3 length equals 12 residues. In DNA, the CDR3 is TGTGCCTGGAGTGTACCGGCCGGGGAGCTGTTTTTT. Its protein is CAWSVPAGELFF.

This clonotype came up many times. The chain has TRBV12-3 or TRBV12-4 and TRBJ2-7, with TRBD1 matching over 10 bases. The junction had 12 bases not matched to a gene; V was cut back by 3 bases and J by 7 bases. The CDR3 extends over 16 amino acids. For the CDR3, the DNA is TGTGCCAGCAGTTTGAGTATAGGGACAGGGGTGTGGGAGCAGTACTTC. Amino acids: CASSLSIGTGVWEQYF.

This clonotype was picked up many times. The rearrangement links TRBV19 to TRBJ1-1, with a tentative D call TRBD1 (6 bases). Germline values: CDR1 LNHDA, CDR2 SQIVND (reference sequence). Trimming stripped 5 bases from V and 4 bases from J, with 17 bases between. This CDR3 is 15 amino acids long. In DNA, the CDR3 is TGTGCCAGTAGTCCGCCGCAGGGGATGGGCACTGAAGCTTTCTTT. Its protein is CASSPPQGMGTEAFF.